This T cell receptor (beta chain) was observed in a study of cytomegalovirus exposure and HLA in healthy donors (dated by TCRdb to 2017 to 2019). About the study as a whole: A later analysis indicated that the roughly 130 validation repertoires were generated on the platform also employed for the approximately 700 repertoires of the first cohort. The study aimed to test whether signatures of past pathogen exposure could be identified by cataloging public T cell receptors. Along with the 666-subject first cohort, a separate validation cohort of over a hundred different subjects was used. High-throughput TCR immunosequencing, statistical association of individual TCRs with disease status, and machine learning were combined to predict cytomegalovirus infection status. Results the study describes overall, beyond this receptor: Three of the identified cytomegalovirus-associated TCR beta chains were confirmed in vitro to be specific for cytomegalovirus antigens. The authors suggested that the approach could potentially be generalized to other disease states and immunological phenotypes. A later analysis had no HLA typing for the validation cohort, so co-occurrence there was scored across all 120 or so repertoires. In the study, around 160 TCR beta chains were listed as associated with cytomegalovirus. Cytomegalovirus status was reported to be diagnosed by the classifier with high specificity and sensitivity in both the original and validation cohorts. While some public TCRs were present in many individuals, most TCR sequences turned up only very rarely across donors. In a later analysis, TCRs clustered in the first cohort were found to also tend to co-occur in the 100 to 150 validation repertoires, with around 94% of cluster scores above 0.

With regard to this clone: Which antigen it targets is not known. No base quality information exists; no much larger clone differs at one position.

Library preparation used the immunoSEQ multiplex PCR assay. The source study handled its data this way. A statistical classification framework was built to diagnose cytomegalovirus status from the catalog of TCR beta chain sequences. The table was pulled from immuneACCESS by TCRdb, which kept in-frame rearrangements only. Such tables lose some clones; where checked, under half of the loss comes from unresolved V genes, and the rest has no known cause. D and trimming were read from the DNA, whereas the V and J calls and clone size are those reported in that table. The sample includes 250,000 to 400,000 clones, with around 90% observed a single time. Of the sample, roughly 0.96% is held by the ten largest clones. Its CDR3 holds 15 amino acids, cysteine through phenylalanine. Just CDR3 DNA is preserved here, 45 bases in frame from base 1. Taken from the germline V gene, the CDR1 and CDR2 loops are MGHRA and YSYEKL. V gives up 3 bases and J gives up 3 bases, and the segment between their germline ends measures 12 bases.

The donors were included in the validation cohort of roughly 130 subjects, a group kept apart from the approximately 700-subject first cohort. The sequencing sample was made of PBMCs. Recombination linked TRBV4-1 to TRBJ1-5, with a weak D call of TRBD1 (6 bases match). The TCR originated in a young man in good health and CMV-seronegative. In nucleotide form, the sequence is TGCGCCAGCAGCCAGGCCGCAGGGGACAATCAGCCCCAGCATTTT. Its translation reads: CASSQAAGDNQPQHF.